This T cell receptor beta chain was captured by sequencing in a study of CD8 T cell repertoires and HIV-1 epitope variants. As for the study in general: Controls included no peptide, Ebola AY9 epitope, and a CMV, EBV, flu pool.

TCRdb's table, derived via immunoSEQ multiplex PCR, lists solely in-frame clones and lacks some. The sample yields some 87,000 clones, roughly four fifths seen once. V dropped 0 bases and J dropped 1; count of bases not matched to a gene: 6. Germline assignment: CDR1 SGHRS and CDR2 YFSETQ. This CDR3 is built from 16 residues. A word on this clone: Other DNA sequences within the sample encode an identical CDR3.

Sequencing was carried out using uncultured baseline CD8+ T cells from peripheral blood mononuclear cells (PBMCs). The sequence came from a male donor with HIV. J is TRBJ2-7 and V is TRBV5-1; TRBD1 agrees at 8 bases. DNA of the CDR3: TGCGCCAGCAGCTTGGAGTTAGGACAGGGATCCTACGAGCAGTACTTC. Its translation: CASSLELGQGSYEQYF.